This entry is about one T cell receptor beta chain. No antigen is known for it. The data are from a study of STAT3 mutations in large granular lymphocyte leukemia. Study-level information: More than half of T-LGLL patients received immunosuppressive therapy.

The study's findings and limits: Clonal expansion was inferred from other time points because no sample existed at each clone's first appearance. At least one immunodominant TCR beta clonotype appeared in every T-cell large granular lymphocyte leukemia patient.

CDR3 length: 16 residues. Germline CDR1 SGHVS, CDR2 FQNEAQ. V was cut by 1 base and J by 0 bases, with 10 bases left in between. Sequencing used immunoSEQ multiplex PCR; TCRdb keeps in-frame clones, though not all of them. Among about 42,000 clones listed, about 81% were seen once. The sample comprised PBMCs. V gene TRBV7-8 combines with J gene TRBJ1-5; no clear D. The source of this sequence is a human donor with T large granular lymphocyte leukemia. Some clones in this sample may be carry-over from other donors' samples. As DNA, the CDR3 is TGTGCCAGCAGCTTAGGCAGAGGCGGTAGCAATCAGCCCCAGCATTTT. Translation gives CASSLGRGGSNQPQHF.